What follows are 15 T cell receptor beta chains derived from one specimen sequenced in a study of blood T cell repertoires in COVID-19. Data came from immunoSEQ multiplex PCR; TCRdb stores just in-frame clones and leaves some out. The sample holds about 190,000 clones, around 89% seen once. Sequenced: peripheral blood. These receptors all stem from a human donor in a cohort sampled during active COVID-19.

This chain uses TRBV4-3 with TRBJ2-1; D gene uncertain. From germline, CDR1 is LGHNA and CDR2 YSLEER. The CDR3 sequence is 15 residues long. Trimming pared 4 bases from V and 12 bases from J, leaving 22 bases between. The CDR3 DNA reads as TGCGCCAGCAGCCCCTACGTTGTTGTGAGCTCGGGGCAGTTCTTC. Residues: CASSPYVVVSSGQFF.

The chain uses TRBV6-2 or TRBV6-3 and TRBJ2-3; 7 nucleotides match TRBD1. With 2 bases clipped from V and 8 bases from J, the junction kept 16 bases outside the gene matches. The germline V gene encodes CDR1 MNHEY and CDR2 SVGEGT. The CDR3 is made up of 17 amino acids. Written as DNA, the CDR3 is TGTGCCAGCAGTTACGGCTCCGGGACAGCCTCTAGGGCTACGCAGTATTTT. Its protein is CASSYGSGTASRATQYF.

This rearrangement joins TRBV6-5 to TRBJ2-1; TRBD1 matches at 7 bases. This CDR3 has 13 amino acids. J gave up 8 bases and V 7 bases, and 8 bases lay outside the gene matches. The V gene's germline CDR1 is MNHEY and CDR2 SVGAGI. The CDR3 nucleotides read TGTGCCAGCACCAAACAGGGGACCCATGAGCAGTTCTTC. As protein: CASTKQGTHEQFF.

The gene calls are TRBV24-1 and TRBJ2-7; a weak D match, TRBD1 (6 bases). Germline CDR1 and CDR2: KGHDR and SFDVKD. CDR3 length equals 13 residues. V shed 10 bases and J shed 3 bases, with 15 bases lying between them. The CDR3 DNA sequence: TGTGCCACTGTCGTGTGGGACAACTACGAGCAGTACTTC. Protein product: CATVVWDNYEQYF.

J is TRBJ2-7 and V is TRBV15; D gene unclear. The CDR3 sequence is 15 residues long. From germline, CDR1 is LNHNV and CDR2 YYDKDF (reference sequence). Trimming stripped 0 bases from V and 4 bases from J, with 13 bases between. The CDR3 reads CATSRDPPSMYEQYF. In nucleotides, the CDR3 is TGTGCCACCAGCAGAGACCCTCCGAGTATGTACGAGCAGTACTTC.

The CDR3 DNA reads as TGTGCCAGCAGTTTGGCTAGCGGACGCACAGATACGCAGTATTTT. Its translation is CASSLASGRTDTQYF. The V call is TRBV6-2 or TRBV6-3, the J call TRBJ2-3; TRBD2 matches 7 bases. The CDR3 spans 15 residues. V was clipped by 4 bases and J by 1 base; unmatched bases: 5. Germline lookup yields CDR1 MNHEY and CDR2 SVGEGT.

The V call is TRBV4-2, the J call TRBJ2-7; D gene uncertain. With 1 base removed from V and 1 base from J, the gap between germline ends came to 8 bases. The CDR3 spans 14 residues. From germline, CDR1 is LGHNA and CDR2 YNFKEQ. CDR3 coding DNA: TGTGCCAGCAGCCAAGGCGAACCTTCCTACGAGCAGTACTTC. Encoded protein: CASSQGEPSYEQYF.

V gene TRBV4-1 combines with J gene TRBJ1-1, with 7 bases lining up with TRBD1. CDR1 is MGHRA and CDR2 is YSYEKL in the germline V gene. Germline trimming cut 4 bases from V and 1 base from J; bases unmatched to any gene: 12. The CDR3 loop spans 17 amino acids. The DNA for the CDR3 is TGCGCCAGCAGCCCCCGAGAGGGGGCCTTACAGAACACTGAAGCTTTCTTT. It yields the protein CASSPREGALQNTEAFF.

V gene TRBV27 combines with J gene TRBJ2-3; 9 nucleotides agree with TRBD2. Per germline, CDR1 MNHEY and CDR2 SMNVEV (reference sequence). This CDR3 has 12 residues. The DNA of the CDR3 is TGTGCGCCGCCTAGCGGGGAAGATACGCAGTATTTT. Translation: CAPPSGEDTQYF.

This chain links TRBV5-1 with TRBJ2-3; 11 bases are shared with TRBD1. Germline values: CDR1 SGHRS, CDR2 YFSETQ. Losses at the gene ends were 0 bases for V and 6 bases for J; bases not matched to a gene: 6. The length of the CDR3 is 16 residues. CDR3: CASSLAGQGAVDTQYF. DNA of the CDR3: TGCGCCAGCAGCTTGGCCGGACAGGGGGCCGTGGATACGCAGTATTTT. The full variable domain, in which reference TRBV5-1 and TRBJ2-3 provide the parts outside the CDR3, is KAGVTQTPRYLIKTRGQQVTLSCSPISGHRSVSWYQQTPGQGLQFLFEYFSETQRNKGNFPGRFSGRQFSNSRSEMNVSTLELGDSALYLCASSLAGQGAVDTQYFGPGTRLTVL.

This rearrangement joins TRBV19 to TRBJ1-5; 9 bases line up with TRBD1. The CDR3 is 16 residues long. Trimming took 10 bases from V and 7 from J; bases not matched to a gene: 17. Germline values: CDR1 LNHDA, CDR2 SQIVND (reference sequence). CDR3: CAIISGTGLSEQPQHF. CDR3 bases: TGTGCCATTATCTCCGGGACAGGGCTTTCGGAACAGCCCCAGCATTTT.

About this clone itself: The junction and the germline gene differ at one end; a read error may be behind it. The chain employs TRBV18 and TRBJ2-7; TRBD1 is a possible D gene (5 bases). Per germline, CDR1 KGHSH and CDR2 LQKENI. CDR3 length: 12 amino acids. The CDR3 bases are TGTGCCAGCTCACCTGGACAAGGCCCTCCAGATTTC. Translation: CASSPGQGPPDF.

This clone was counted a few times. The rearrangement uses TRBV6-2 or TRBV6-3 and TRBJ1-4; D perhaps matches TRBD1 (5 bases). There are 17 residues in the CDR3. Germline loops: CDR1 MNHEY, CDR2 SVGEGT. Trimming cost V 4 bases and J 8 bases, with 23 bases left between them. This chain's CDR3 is CASSFSSSPRAREKLFF. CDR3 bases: TGTGCCAGCAGTTTCTCTTCATCCCCCAGGGCGCGGGAAAAACTGTTTTTT.

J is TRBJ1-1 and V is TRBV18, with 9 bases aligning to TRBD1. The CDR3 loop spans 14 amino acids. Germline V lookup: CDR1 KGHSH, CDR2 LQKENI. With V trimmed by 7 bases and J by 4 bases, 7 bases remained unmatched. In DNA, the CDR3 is TGTGCCAGCTACCGGACAGGGGTGGCCACTGAAGCTTTCTTT. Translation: CASYRTGVATEAFF.

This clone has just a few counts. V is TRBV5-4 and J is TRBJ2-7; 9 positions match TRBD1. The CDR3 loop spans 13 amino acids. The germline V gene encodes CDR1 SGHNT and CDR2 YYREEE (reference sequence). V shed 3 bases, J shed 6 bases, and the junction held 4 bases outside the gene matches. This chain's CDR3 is CASSWTGVGEQYF. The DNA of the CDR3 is TGTGCCAGCAGCTGGACAGGGGTGGGCGAGCAGTACTTC.